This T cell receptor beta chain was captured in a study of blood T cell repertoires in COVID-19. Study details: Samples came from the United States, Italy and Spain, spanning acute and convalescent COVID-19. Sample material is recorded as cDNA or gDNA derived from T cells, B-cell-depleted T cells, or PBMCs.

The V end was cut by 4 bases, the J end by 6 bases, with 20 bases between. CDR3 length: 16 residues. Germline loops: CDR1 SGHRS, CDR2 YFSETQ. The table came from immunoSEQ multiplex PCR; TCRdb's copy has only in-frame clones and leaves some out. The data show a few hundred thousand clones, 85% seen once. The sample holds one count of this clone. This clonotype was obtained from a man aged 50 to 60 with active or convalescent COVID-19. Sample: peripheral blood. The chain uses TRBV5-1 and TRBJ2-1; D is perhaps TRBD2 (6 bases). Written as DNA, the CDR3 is TGCGCCAGCAGCAGGTATCCGGGACTCCAAGGCAATGAGCAGTTCTTC. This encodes CASSRYPGLQGNEQFF.